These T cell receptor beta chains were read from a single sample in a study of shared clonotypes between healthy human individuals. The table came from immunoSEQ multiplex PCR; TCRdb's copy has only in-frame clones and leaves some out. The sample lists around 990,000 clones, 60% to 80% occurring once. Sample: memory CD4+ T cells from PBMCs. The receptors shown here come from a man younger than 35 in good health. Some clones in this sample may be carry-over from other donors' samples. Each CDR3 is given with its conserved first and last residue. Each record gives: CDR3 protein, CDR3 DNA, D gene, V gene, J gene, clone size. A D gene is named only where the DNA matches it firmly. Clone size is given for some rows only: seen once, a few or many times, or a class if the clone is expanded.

CDR3 protein: CASSPQLPGSGTEAFF
CDR3 DNA: TGCGCCAGCAGCCCTCAACTCCCAGGGTCGGGGACTGAAGCTTTCTTT
D gene: NA
V gene: TRBV4-3
J gene: TRBJ1-1
clone size: NA

CDR3 protein: CAWSSTSGRVYF
CDR3 DNA: TGTGCCTGGAGTTCGACTAGCGGGAGAGTGTATTTT
D gene: TRBD2
V gene: TRBV30
J gene: TRBJ2-3
clone size: NA

CDR3 protein: CASSSPLFLAGMTGELFF
CDR3 DNA: TGTGCCAGCAGCTCCCCCTTGTTTCTAGCGGGAATGACTGGGGAGCTGTTTTTT
D gene: TRBD2
V gene: TRBV7-8
J gene: TRBJ2-2
clone size: NA

CDR3 protein: CASSADRGGTEAFF
CDR3 DNA: TGTGCCAGCTCAGCAGACAGGGGTGGGACTGAAGCTTTCTTT
D gene: TRBD1
V gene: TRBV18
J gene: TRBJ1-1
clone size: NA

CDR3 protein: CAISDPTWGAAETQYF
CDR3 DNA: TGTGCCATCAGTGACCCCACCTGGGGGGCGGCGGAGACCCAGTACTTC
D gene: NA
V gene: TRBV10-3
J gene: TRBJ2-5
clone size: NA

CDR3 protein: CASNLGQGNQPQHF
CDR3 DNA: TGTGCCAGTAACCTTGGACAGGGGAATCAGCCCCAGCATTTT
D gene: TRBD1
V gene: TRBV19
J gene: TRBJ1-5
clone size: once

CDR3 protein: CAWASGEGEKLFF
CDR3 DNA: TGTGCCTGGGCGTCTGGGGAGGGTGAAAAACTGTTTTTT
D gene: NA
V gene: TRBV30
J gene: TRBJ1-4
clone size: once

CDR3 protein: CASTGRNTDTQYF
CDR3 DNA: TGTGCCAGTACCGGACGAAACACAGATACGCAGTATTTT
D gene: NA
V gene: TRBV19
J gene: TRBJ2-3
clone size: NA

CDR3 protein: CASSLGKPGANVLTF
CDR3 DNA: TGCGCCAGCAGCTTGGGCAAGCCTGGGGCCAACGTCCTGACTTTC
D gene: NA
V gene: TRBV5-1
J gene: TRBJ2-6
clone size: NA

CDR3 protein: CASSAFGGRFYEQYF
CDR3 DNA: TGTGCCAGCAGTGCCTTTGGCGGGAGATTCTACGAGCAGTACTTC
D gene: TRBD2
V gene: TRBV5-6
J gene: TRBJ2-7
clone size: NA